Included here is one T cell receptor beta chain sequence, with context. Its antigen is not known. The CDR3 is made up of 18 amino acids. Unmatched junction bases numbered 16, after V lost 3 bases and J lost 5 bases. Looked up from germline, CDR1 is KGHSH and CDR2 is LQKENI. Sequencing was performed with immunoSEQ multiplex PCR; in TCRdb, only in-frame clones are kept and a portion is missing. The table records approximately 48,000 clones, around nine tenths of them present only once. This record comes from a study of PD-L1 blockade in urothelial cancer. As for the study in general: Male patients with bladder-origin urothelial cancer numbered about 90% of the roughly 30. The analyses of blood took place 3 weeks (second dose) and 6 weeks after treatment start. Overall study findings and caveats: Survival was better when pretreatment blood TCR clonality fell below the median.

Specified time point: pretreatment peripheral blood. Patients were diagnosed with urothelial carcinoma, either locally advanced or metastatic. The receptor was isolated from a woman aged 55-70 years with urothelial cancer. The sequenced sample was PBMCs, obtained around atezolizumab (anti-PD-L1) treatment. The chain links TRBV18 to TRBJ2-1; TRBD1 aligns across 7 bases. CDR3: CASSPVPRGAGTDNEQFF. Written as DNA, the CDR3 is TGTGCCAGCTCACCTGTCCCACGAGGGGCAGGGACAGACAATGAGCAGTTCTTC.